Each of the 14 T cell receptor beta chains below was sequenced from the same sample in a study of cytomegalovirus exposure and HLA in healthy donors. It was with 60 Vbeta and 13 Jbeta primers that the PCR ran. Assay: immunoSEQ multiplex PCR; the TCRdb copy retains only in-frame clones and omits some. This sample yields about 150,000 clones, of which roughly 81% are seen a single time; roughly 5% belongs to the top ten. The specimen was PBMCs. These receptors were collected from a girl aged 5 to 17 in good health and CMV-seropositive.

This chain links TRBV9 with TRBJ1-6, with 7 bases lining up with TRBD1. There are 14 residues in the CDR3. V shed 4 bases and J 6 bases; nucleotides not matched to a gene: 4. Germline V gives CDR1 SGDLS, CDR2 YYNGEE. The CDR3, as DNA: TGTGCCAGCAGCCCGGGACAGCCTAATTCACCCCTCCACTTT. It translates to CASSPGQPNSPLHF.

This clone was detected only a few times. The chain has TRBV10-2 and TRBJ2-2, with D possibly TRBD2 on 7 matching bases. This CDR3 comprises 15 residues. V lost 3 bases, J lost 3 bases, and 11 bases lay in between. Germline-derived CDR1 and CDR2 are WSHSY and SAAADI. The CDR3 coding sequence is TGCGCCAGCAGTGATGAAGGGGGGGACACCGGGGAGCTGTTTTTT. Translation gives CASSDEGGDTGELFF.

The V gene is TRBV5-8, the J gene TRBJ1-1; D unclear. V was cut by 5 bases and J by 8 bases, with 10 bases left in between. CDR3 length: 11 residues. Germline loops: CDR1 SGHTS, CDR2 YDEGEE. CDR3 region: CASRPQIEAFF. In DNA form, the CDR3 reads TGTGCCAGCAGGCCCCAGATAGAAGCTTTCTTT.

The rearrangement uses TRBV5-6 and TRBJ1-6, with TRBD1 as a possible D gene (5 bases). CDR1 and CDR2 from the germline V gene are SGHDT and YYEEEE. This CDR3 region has 16 residues. The V and J ends lost 1 base and 0 bases respectively, with 8 bases between them. The CDR3 spells CASSLQGSSYNSPLHF. CDR3 DNA sequence: TGTGCCAGCAGCTTGCAGGGAAGCTCCTATAATTCACCCCTCCACTTT. The full variable domain, completed using reference TRBV5-6 and TRBJ1-6, is DAGVTQSPTHLIKTRGQQVTLRCSPKSGHDTVSWYQQALGQGPQFIFQYYEEEERQRGNFPDRFSGHQFPNYSSELNVNALLLGDSALYLCASSLQGSSYNSPLHFGNGTRLTVT.

The genes are TRBV6-1 and TRBJ2-1; 7 bases fit TRBD2. Trimming removed 6 bases from V and 5 bases from J; junction bases left unmatched: 7. The CDR3 totals 14 residues. The germline V gene encodes CDR1 MNHNS and CDR2 SASEGT. Here the CDR3 DNA reads TGTGCCAGCAGAGCGGGACTACAGCACAATGAGCAGTTCTTC. The encoded protein is CASRAGLQHNEQFF.

To note about this clone: Mismatch with germline at one junction end may stem from a read error. The same CDR3 can be traced to other DNA sequences in this sample. The chain is built from TRBV2 and TRBJ1-1; tentatively, D is TRBD1 (6 bases). Germline CDR1 reads SNHLY; CDR2 reads FYNNEI. The CDR3 runs to 15 residues. CDR3 region: CASSEQGFMNTEAFF. For the CDR3, the DNA is TGTGCCAGTAGTGAACAGGGCTTTATGAACACTGAAGCTTTCTTT.

This chain uses TRBV19 with TRBJ2-1; D may be TRBD2 (6 bases). This CDR3 is 13 amino acids long. The V end lost 5 bases, the J end lost 7 bases, and 12 bases lay between the germline ends. CDR1 is LNHDA, CDR2 SQIVND, per germline (reference sequence). CDR3 DNA: TGTGCCAGTAGTTCGGGACTCCTAAATGAGCAGTTCTTC. Translation: CASSSGLLNEQFF. The variable domain in full, with the rest retrieved from reference TRBV19 and TRBJ2-1, is DGGITQSPKYLFRKEGQNVTLSCEQNLNHDAMYWYRQDPGQGLRLIYYSQIVNDFQKGDIAEGYSVSREKKESFPLTVTSAQKNPTAFYLCASSSGLLNEQFFGPGTRLTVL.

The J gene is TRBJ2-7, the V gene TRBV18; D is perhaps TRBD1 (6 bases). V was shortened by 8 bases and J by 5 bases, with 16 bases between the two germline ends. Germline assignment: CDR1 KGHSH and CDR2 LQKENI. CDR3 length: 13 residues. The CDR3 spells CASRLQGSDEQYF. As DNA, the CDR3 is TGTGCCAGCCGTCTACAGGGTTCGGACGAGCAGTACTTC.

V gene TRBV5-6 combines with J gene TRBJ1-5; no definite D call. Germline V gene lookup returns CDR1 SGHDT and CDR2 YYEEEE. Trimming removed 0 bases from V and 0 bases from J, with 4 bases in between. The length of the CDR3 is 14 residues. The CDR3 bases are TGTGCCAGCAGCTTGGCTCCTAGCAATCAGCCCCAGCATTTT. Translating gives CASSLAPSNQPQHF.

The chain couples TRBV19 to TRBJ1-1; D is unclear. The CDR3 runs 14 residues. The germline V and J ends were trimmed by 3 bases and 6 bases, with 14 bases remaining between them. Germline V CDR1 and CDR2: LNHDA, SQIVND (reference sequence). CDR3 sequence (DNA): TGTGCCAGTAGTATCTCGCCGGATGGAGCTGAAGCTTTCTTT. Amino acids: CASSISPDGAEAFF.

This clone was seen more than once but under ten times. The chain joins TRBV27 to TRBJ1-1; D is unresolved. The CDR3 loop spans 14 amino acids. Between the trimmed V and J ends, which lost 8 bases and 0 bases, there was a span of 13 bases. CDR1 and CDR2 (germline): MNHEY, SMNVEV (reference sequence). The CDR3 loop reads CASGPMWVNTEAFF. The CDR3 bases are TGTGCCAGCGGGCCCATGTGGGTGAACACTGAAGCTTTCTTT.

The chain recombines TRBV25-1 with TRBJ2-7; D is unclear. Trimming removed 4 bases at V and 5 bases at J, with 9 bases between. CDR3 length equals 12 residues. From germline, CDR1 is MGHDK and CDR2 SYGVNS. CDR3 residues: CASSANDNEQYF. In DNA, the CDR3 is TGTGCCAGCAGTGCAAACGACAACGAGCAGTACTTC.

This chain connects TRBV19 to TRBJ1-1; D is unresolved. The V end lost 5 bases, the J end lost 0 bases, and 13 bases lay between the germline ends. This CDR3 spans 15 amino acids. Looked up from germline, CDR1 is LNHDA and CDR2 is SQIVND (reference sequence). The DNA of the CDR3 is TGTGCCAGTAGTGCCTCGGGATCGGTGAACACTGAAGCTTTCTTT. It yields the protein CASSASGSVNTEAFF.

The rearrangement uses TRBV15 and TRBJ1-1, with 8 bases fitting TRBD1. The V and J ends lost 1 base and 5 bases, in that order; junction bases with no gene match: 6. Germline CDR1 is LNHNV and CDR2 is YYDKDF (reference sequence). This CDR3 comprises 15 residues. The CDR3 DNA is TGTGCCACCAGCAGAGGACAGGGGAGAAGGACTGAAGCTTTCTTT. It translates to CATSRGQGRRTEAFF.